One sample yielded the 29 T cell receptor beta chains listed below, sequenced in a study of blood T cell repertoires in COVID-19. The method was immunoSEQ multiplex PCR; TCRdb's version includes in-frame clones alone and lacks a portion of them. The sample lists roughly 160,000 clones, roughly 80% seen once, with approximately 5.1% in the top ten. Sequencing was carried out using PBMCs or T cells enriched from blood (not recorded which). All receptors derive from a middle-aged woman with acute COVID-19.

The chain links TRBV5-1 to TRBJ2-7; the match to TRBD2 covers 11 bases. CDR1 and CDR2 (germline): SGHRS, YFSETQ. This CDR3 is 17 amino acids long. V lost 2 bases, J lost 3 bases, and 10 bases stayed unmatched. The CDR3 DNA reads TGCGCCAGCAGCTTAACCGGGACTAGCGGCAGGGGCTACGAGCAGTACTTC. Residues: CASSLTGTSGRGYEQYF. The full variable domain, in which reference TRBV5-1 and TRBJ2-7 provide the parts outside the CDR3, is KAGVTQTPRYLIKTRGQQVTLSCSPISGHRSVSWYQQTPGQGLQFLFEYFSETQRNKGNFPGRFSGRQFSNSRSEMNVSTLELGDSALYLCASSLTGTSGRGYEQYFGPGTRLTVT.

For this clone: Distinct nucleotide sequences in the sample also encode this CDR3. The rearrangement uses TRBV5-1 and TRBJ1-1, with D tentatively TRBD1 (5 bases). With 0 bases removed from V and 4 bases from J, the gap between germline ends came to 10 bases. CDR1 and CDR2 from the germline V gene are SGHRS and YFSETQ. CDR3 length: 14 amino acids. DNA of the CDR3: TGCGCCAGCAGCTTGGCATCGGGGGGCACTGAAGCTTTCTTT. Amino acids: CASSLASGGTEAFF. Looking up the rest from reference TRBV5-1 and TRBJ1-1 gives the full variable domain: KAGVTQTPRYLIKTRGQQVTLSCSPISGHRSVSWYQQTPGQGLQFLFEYFSETQRNKGNFPGRFSGRQFSNSRSEMNVSTLELGDSALYLCASSLASGGTEAFFGQGTRLTVV.

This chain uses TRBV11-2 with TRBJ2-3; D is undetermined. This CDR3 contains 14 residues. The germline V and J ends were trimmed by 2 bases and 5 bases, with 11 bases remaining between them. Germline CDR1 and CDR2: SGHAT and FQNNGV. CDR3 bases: TGTGCCAGCAGCTTAACCGAGGTGGGAGATACGCAGTATTTT. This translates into CASSLTEVGDTQYF.

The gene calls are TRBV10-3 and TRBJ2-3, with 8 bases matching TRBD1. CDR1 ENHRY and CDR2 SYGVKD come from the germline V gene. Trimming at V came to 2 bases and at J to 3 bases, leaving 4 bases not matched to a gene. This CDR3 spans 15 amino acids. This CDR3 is CAISEQGAFTDTQYF. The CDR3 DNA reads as TGTGCCATCAGTGAGCAGGGGGCCTTTACAGATACGCAGTATTTT.

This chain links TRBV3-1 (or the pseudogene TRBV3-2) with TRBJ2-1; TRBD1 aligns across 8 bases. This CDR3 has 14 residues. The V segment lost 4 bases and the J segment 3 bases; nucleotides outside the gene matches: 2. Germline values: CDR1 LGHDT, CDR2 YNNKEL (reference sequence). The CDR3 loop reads CASSPTGGYNEQFF. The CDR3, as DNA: TGTGCCAGCAGCCCTACAGGGGGCTACAATGAGCAGTTCTTC.

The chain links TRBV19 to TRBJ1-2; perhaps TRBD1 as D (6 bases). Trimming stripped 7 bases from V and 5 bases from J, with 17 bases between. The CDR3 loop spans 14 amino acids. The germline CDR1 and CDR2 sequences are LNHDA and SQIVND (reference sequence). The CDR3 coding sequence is TGTGCCAGTACGGTGGGGGCACAGAATTATGGCTACACCTTC. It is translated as CASTVGAQNYGYTF.

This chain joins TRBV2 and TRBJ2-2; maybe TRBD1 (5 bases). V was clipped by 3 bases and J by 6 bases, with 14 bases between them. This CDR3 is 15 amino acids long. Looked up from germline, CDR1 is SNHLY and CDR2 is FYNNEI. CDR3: CASSDPGWGSGELFF. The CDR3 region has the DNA TGTGCCAGCAGTGATCCCGGCTGGGGCTCCGGGGAGCTGTTTTTT. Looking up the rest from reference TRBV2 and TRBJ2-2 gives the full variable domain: EPEVTQTPSHQVTQMGQEVILRCVPISNHLYFYWYRQILGQKVEFLVSFYNNEISEKSEIFDDQFSVERPDGSNFTLKIRSTKLEDSAMYFCASSDPGWGSGELFFGEGSRLTVL.

The CDR3 bases are TGTGCCAGCAGCCGATCTAGTGCCGGGGAGCTGTTTTTT. It codes for CASSRSSAGELFF. This chain connects TRBV3-1 (or the pseudogene TRBV3-2) to TRBJ2-2; the D is unclear. Per germline, CDR1 LGHDT and CDR2 YNNKEL (reference sequence). CDR3 length equals 13 residues. Trimming took off 4 bases at V and 6 bases at J, with 9 bases between the two ends.

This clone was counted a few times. CDR3 residues: CASRTSYDNEQFF. The DNA for the CDR3 is TGTGCCAGCAGAACTAGTTACGACAATGAGCAGTTCTTC. V usage is TRBV12-3 or TRBV12-4 and J usage is TRBJ2-1; D might be TRBD2 (5 bases). Trimming removed 6 bases at V and 5 bases at J, with 11 bases between. The length of the CDR3 is 13 residues.

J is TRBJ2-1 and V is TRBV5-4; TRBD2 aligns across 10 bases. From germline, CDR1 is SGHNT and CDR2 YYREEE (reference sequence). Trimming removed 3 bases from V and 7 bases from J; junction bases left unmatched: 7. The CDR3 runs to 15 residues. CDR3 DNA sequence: TGTGCCAGCAGCTCGACTAGCGGGTCCCGGAATGAGCAGTTCTTC. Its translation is CASSSTSGSRNEQFF. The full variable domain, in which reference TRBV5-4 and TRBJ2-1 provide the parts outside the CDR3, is ETGVTQSPTHLIKTRGQQVTLRCSSQSGHNTVSWYQQALGQGPQFIFQYYREEENGRGNFPPRFSGLQFPNYSSELNVNALELDDSALYLCASSSTSGSRNEQFFGPGTRLTVL.

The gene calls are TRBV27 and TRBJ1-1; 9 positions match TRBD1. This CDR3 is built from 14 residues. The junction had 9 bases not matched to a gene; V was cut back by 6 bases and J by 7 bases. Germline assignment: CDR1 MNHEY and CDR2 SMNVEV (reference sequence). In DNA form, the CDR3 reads TGTGCCAGCAGCCGACGGGACAGGGCGAATGAAGCTTTCTTT. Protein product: CASSRRDRANEAFF.

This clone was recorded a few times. The CDR3 coding sequence is TGCGCCAGCAGCCAAGTTCAGGGAAGCGCTGAAGCTTTCTTT. Its translation is CASSQVQGSAEAFF. The rearrangement uses TRBV4-1 and TRBJ1-1; tentatively, D is TRBD1 (5 bases). This CDR3 is built from 14 residues. The ends were cut back, 1 base at V and 6 bases at J, with 12 bases in the middle. Looked up from germline, CDR1 is MGHRA and CDR2 is YSYEKL.

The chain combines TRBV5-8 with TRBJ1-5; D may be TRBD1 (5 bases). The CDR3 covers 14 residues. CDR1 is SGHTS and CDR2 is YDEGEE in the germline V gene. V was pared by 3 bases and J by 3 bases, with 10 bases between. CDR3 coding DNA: TGTGCCAGCAGCTCGGCCAGGGTCAATCAGCCCCAGCATTTT. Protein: CASSSARVNQPQHF.

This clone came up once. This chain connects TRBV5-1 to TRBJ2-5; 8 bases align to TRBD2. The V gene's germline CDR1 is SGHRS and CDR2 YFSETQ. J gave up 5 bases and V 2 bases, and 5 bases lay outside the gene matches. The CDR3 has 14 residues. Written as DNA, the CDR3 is TGCGCCAGCAGCTTCAGCGGGAGCAGGGAGACCCAGTACTTC. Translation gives CASSFSGSRETQYF.

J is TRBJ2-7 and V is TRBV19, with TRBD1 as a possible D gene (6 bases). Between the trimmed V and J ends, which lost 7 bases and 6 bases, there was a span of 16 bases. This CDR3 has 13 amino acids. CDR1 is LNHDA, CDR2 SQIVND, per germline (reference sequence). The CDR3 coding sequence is TGTGCCAGTAAGGGAAGGGGGTCTGGCGAGCAGTACTTC. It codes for CASKGRGSGEQYF.

The CDR3 DNA reads as TGTGCCAGCAGTCACCTTCAGGGGAACTACACCTTC. This gives the protein CASSHLQGNYTF. The rearrangement uses TRBV27 and TRBJ1-2, with a possible D match to TRBD1 (6 bases). The CDR3 totals 12 residues. Trimming left V 5 bases short and J 10 bases short, with 14 bases between. Germline V gene sequence: CDR1 MNHEY, CDR2 SMNVEV (reference sequence).

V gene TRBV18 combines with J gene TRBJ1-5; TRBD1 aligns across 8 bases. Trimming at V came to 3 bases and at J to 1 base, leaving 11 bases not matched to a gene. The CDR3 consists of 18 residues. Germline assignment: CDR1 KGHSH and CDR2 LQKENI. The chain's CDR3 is CASSPMGQGAGSNQPQHF. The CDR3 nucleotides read TGTGCCAGCTCACCTATGGGCCAGGGGGCGGGAAGCAATCAGCCCCAGCATTTT.

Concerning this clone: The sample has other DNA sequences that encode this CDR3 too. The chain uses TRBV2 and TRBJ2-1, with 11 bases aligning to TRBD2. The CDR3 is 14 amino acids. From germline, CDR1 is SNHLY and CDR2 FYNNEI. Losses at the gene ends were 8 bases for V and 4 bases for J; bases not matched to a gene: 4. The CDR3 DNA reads TGTGCCAGCTCCGGGACTAGCGGATACAATGAGCAGTTCTTC. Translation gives CASSGTSGYNEQFF.

The CDR3 nucleotides are TGTGCCACCCGGGGACAGGGGACGATGGTAACGCAGTATTTT. It translates to CATRGQGTMVTQYF. This sequence joins TRBV6-5 and TRBJ2-3, with 10 nucleotides matching TRBD1. Germline assignment: CDR1 MNHEY and CDR2 SVGAGI. The CDR3 is 14 amino acids. Trimming removed 10 bases from V and 9 bases from J; junction bases left unmatched: 13.

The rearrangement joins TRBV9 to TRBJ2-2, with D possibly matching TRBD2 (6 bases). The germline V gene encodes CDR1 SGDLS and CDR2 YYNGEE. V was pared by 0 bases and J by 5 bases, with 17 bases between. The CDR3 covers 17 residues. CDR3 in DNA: TGTGCCAGCAGCGTAGGAGGGAGCGGGCTGGGGACCGGGGAGCTGTTTTTT. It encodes CASSVGGSGLGTGELFF. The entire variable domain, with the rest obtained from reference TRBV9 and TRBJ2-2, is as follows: DSGVTQTPKHLITATGQRVTLRCSPRSGDLSVYWYQQSLDQGLQFLIQYYNGEERAKGNILERFSAQQFPDLHSELNLSSLELGDSALYFCASSVGGSGLGTGELFFGEGSRLTVL.

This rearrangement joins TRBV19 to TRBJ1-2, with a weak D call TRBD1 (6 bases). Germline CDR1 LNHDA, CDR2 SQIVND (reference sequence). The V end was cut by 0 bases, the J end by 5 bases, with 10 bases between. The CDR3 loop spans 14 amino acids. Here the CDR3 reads CASSIEAGAYGYTF. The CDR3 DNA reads TGTGCCAGTAGTATAGAGGCGGGGGCTTATGGCTACACCTTC.

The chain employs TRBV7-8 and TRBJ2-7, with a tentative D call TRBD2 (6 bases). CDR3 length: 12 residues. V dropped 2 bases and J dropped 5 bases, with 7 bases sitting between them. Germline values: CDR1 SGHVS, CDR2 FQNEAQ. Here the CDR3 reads CASSLRLDEQYV. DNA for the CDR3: TGTGCCAGCAGCTTAAGACTAGACGAGCAGTACGTC.

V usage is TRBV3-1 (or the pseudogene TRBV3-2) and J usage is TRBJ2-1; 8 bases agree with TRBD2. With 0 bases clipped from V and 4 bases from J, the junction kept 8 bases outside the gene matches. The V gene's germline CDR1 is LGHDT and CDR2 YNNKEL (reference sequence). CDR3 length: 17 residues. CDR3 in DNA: TGTGCCAGCAGCCAAGATAACCCACTAGCGGTGTACAATGAGCAGTTCTTC. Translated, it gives CASSQDNPLAVYNEQFF.

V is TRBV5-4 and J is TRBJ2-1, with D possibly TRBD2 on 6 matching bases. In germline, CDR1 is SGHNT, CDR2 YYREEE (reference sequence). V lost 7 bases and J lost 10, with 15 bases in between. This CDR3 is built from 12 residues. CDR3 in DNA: TGTGCCAGCTCAACGGGTGGGGGGGAGCAGTTCTTC. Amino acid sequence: CASSTGGGEQFF.

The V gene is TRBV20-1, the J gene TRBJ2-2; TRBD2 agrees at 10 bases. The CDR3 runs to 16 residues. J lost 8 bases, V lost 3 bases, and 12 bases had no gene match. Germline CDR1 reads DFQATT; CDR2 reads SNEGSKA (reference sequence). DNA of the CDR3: TGCAGTGCTAGTCCAGCGGGAGGGCCTAGGATTGGGGAGCTGTTTTTT. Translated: CSASPAGGPRIGELFF.

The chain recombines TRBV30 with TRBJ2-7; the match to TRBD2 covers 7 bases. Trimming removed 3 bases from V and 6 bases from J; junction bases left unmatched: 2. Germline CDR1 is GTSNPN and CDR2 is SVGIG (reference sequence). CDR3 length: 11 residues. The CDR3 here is CAWRGEGEQYV. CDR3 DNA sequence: TGTGCCTGGAGGGGGGAGGGCGAGCAGTACGTC.

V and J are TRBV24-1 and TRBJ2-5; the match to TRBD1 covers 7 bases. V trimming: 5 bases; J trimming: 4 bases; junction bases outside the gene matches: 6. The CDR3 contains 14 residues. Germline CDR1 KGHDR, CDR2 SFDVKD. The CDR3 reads CATSAEGGRETQYF. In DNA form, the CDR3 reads TGTGCCACCAGTGCGGAAGGGGGCCGAGAGACCCAGTACTTC.

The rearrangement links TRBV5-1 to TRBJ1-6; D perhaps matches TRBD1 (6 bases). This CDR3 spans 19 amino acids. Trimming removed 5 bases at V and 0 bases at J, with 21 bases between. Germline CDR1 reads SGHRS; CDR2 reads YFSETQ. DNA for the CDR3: TGCGCCAGCAGGGCGGGGGCAGGCGGACTTGGCTCCTATAATTCACCCCTCCACTTT. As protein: CASRAGAGGLGSYNSPLHF. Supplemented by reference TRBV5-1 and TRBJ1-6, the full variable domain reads KAGVTQTPRYLIKTRGQQVTLSCSPISGHRSVSWYQQTPGQGLQFLFEYFSETQRNKGNFPGRFSGRQFSNSRSEMNVSTLELGDSALYLCASRAGAGGLGSYNSPLHFGNGTRLTVT.

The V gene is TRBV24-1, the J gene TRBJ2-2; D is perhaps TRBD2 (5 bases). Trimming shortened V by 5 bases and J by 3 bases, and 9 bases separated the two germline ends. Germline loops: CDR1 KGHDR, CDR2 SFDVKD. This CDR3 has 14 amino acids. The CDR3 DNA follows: TGTGCCACCAGTGGGTGGGAGTACACCGGGGAGCTGTTTTTT. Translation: CATSGWEYTGELFF.